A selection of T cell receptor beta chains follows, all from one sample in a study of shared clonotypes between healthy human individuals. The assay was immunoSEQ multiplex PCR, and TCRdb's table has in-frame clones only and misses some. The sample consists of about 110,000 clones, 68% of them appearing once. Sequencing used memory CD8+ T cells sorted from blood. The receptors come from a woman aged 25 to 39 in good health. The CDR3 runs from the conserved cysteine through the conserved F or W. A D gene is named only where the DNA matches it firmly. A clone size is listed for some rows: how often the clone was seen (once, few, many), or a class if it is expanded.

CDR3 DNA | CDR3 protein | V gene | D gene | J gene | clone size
TGTGCCAGCAGCTACGGACCGCATACGGTGGTAGAGCAGTACTTC | CASSYGPHTVVEQYF | TRBV7-9 | . | TRBJ2-7 | .
TGTGCCAGCTCTCGGGCCACCCTGGGCAATGAGCAGTTCTTC | CASSRATLGNEQFF | TRBV4-2 | . | TRBJ2-1 | once
TGCGCCAGCAGCCTAGGACTAGCGGGAGGCGACCAAGAGACCCAGTACTTC | CASSLGLAGGDQETQYF | TRBV5-1 | TRBD2 | TRBJ2-5 | .
TGTGCCAGCAGCCCGGGACTAGGGGCCTACGAGCAGTACTTC | CASSPGLGAYEQYF | TRBV14 | TRBD2 | TRBJ2-7 | .
TGTGCCAGCAGCTCCCCTTGGAGTGAGCGGGGGCAAGAGACCCAGTACTTC | CASSSPWSERGQETQYF | TRBV7-9 | TRBD2 | TRBJ2-5 | .
TGTGCCAGCAGCCAACCCGACCCCGATAGCAATCAGCCCCAGCATTTT | CASSQPDPDSNQPQHF | TRBV16 | . | TRBJ1-5 | few
TGCGCCAGCAGCTCGCAAGGGTATGAGGCCAACGTCCTGACTTTC | CASSSQGYEANVLTF | TRBV5-1 | . | TRBJ2-6 | .
TGTGCCAGCAGTGCGGGACAGGGGGGCACCGGGGAGCTGTTTTTT | CASSAGQGGTGELFF | TRBV6-4 | TRBD1 | TRBJ2-2 | .
TGTGCCAGCAGCCAGCCTGGGAATGAGCAGTTCTTC | CASSQPGNEQFF | TRBV11-2 | . | TRBJ2-1 | .
TGCAGTGCTAGAGAGGGGTACGAGCAGTACTTC | CSAREGYEQYF | TRBV20-1 | . | TRBJ2-7 | .
TGCAGTGCTGCACCTCGAGCGCAGTATTTT | CSAAPRAQYF | TRBV20-1 | . | TRBJ2-3 | .
TGTGCCAGCAGCTTAGGAGGGCCCCACTACGAGCAGTACTTC | CASSLGGPHYEQYF | TRBV7-9 | . | TRBJ2-7 | .
TGTGCCAGCAGCGTCGAGACTAGCGCCACCGGGGAGCTGTTTTTT | CASSVETSATGELFF | TRBV9 | TRBD2 | TRBJ2-2 | .
TGTGCCAGCAGCCAAGACCACGGGACAGGGGAGGAAAAACTGTTTTTT | CASSQDHGTGEEKLFF | TRBV4-2 | TRBD1 | TRBJ1-4 | many
TGTGCTAGTGCCTTCCTCGGGGCTGAAGCTTTCTTT | CASAFLGAEAFF | TRBV12-5 | . | TRBJ1-1 | .
TGTGCCAGCAGCTTTGGCGGCGGGAGTAGCGTCAATGAGCAGTTCTTC | CASSFGGGSSVNEQFF | TRBV7-9 | TRBD2 | TRBJ2-1 | .
TGTGCCAGCTCACCCCAGGGGTCTAACACTGAAGCTTTCTTT | CASSPQGSNTEAFF | TRBV18 | . | TRBJ1-1 | few
TGTGCCAGCAGTGGGCACACCCACTACGAGCAGTACTTC | CASSGHTHYEQYF | TRBV25-1 | . | TRBJ2-7 | few